This T cell receptor beta chain originates from a study of blood T cells in healthy people across ages. Donation came from healthy Caucasian individuals in Russia who were aged about 6 to 95. Then a second PCR, running roughly 7 to 11 cycles, was carried out with a sample-barcoded 5' primer and a J-beta primer mix. CDR3-containing paired-end reads numbered at least 2.5 million in each sample. MiXCR, applied by TCRdb to the 5' RACE reads, yields one record per CDR3 protein. The sample has 1.8 million or so distinct CDR3 sequences, 39% seen once. Of note for this clonotype: The antigen remains undetermined.

V was clipped by 1 base and J by 0 bases; unmatched bases: 3. CDR1 and CDR2 (germline): MNHEY, SVGEGT. The CDR3 extends over 17 amino acids. General study findings and limits: Nothing was known about donor CMV status, and this possibly confounded expanded clonotype changes. Researchers report that TCR beta diversity correlated strongly with naive T cell percentage.

The receptor was derived from a human donor in good health. Input material: blood. The chain employs TRBV6-2 or TRBV6-3 and TRBJ2-6; 7 bases agree with TRBD2. The CDR3 bases are TGTGCCAGCAGTTACTTCGGGGGGAACTCTGGGGCCAACGTCCTGACTTTC. Its protein is CASSYFGGNSGANVLTF.